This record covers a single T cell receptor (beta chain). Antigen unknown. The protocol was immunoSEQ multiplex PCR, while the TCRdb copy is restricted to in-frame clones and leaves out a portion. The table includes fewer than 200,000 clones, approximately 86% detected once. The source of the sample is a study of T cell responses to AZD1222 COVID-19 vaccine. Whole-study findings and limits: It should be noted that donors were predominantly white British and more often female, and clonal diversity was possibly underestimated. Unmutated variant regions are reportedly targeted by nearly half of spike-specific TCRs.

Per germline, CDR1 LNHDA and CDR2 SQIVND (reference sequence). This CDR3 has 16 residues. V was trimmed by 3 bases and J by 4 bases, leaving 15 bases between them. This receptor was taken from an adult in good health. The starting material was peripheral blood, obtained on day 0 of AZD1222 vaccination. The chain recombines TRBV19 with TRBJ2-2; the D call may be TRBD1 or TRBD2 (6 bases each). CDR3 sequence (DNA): TGTGCCAGTAGTATCAATCCACAGGGAGGCACCGGGGAGCTGTTTTTT. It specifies CASSINPQGGTGELFF.